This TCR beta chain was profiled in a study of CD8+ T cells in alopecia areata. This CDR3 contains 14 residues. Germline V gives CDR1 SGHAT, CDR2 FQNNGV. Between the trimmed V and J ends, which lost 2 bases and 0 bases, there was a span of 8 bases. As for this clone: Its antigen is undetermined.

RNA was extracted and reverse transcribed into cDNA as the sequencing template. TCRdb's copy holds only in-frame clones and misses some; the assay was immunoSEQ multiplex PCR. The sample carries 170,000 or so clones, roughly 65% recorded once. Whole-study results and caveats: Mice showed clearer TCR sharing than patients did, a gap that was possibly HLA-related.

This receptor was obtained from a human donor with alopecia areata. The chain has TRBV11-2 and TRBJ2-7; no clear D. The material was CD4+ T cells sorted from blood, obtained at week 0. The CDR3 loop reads CASSLQALSYEQYF. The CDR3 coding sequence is TGTGCCAGCAGCTTACAGGCCCTCTCCTACGAGCAGTACTTC.